This is a list of T cell receptor beta chains from one sample in a study of blood T cell repertoires in COVID-19. The data were produced by immunoSEQ multiplex PCR, yet TCRdb's version contains in-frame clones alone and is incomplete. Here the sample spans 300,000 to 400,000 clones, about 91% being singletons. Sequencing was done on a sample of peripheral blood. These TCRs come from a man aged 25 to 40 with COVID-19, enrolled during active disease. CDR3s include the opening cysteine and the closing phenylalanine or tryptophan. Part of the rows lack a size; the others show once, few, many or a class for expanded clones.

J gene	CDR3 length	clone size	V gene	CDR3 protein
TRBJ2-7	14	few	TRBV7-2	CASSPRLGFYEQYF
TRBJ2-1	15	NA	TRBV7-9	CASSSRLLLNNEQFF
TRBJ1-1	13	NA	TRBV12-3/TRBV12-4	CASSLAHPRGAFF
TRBJ2-1	16	NA	TRBV3-1/TRBV3-2	CASSKGLAGAYNEQFF
TRBJ1-2	14	NA	TRBV9	CASSASGQGNSYTF
TRBJ2-2	13	NA	TRBV6-6	CASSQWSPGELFF
TRBJ1-1	14	NA	TRBV7-2	CASSLTRDNTEAFF
TRBJ2-1	14	once	TRBV27	CASRPGTPYNEQFF
TRBJ1-1	14	NA	TRBV10-3	CAISENRQLTEAFF
TRBJ2-1	13	NA	TRBV6-6	CASSPVVAREQFF
TRBJ1-5	16	NA	TRBV7-2	CASSGRGTGGSQPQHF
TRBJ1-2	14	few	TRBV5-1	CASSLGRGPSGYTF
TRBJ2-2	18	NA	TRBV7-3	CASSLTYGAGGNTGELFF
TRBJ2-1	17	NA	TRBV3-1/TRBV3-2	CASSLGLAGSSYNEQFF
TRBJ1-2	16	NA	TRBV7-9	CASSLGFSDSYYGYTF
TRBJ2-5	13	NA	TRBV7-2	CASSFSGAETQYF
TRBJ2-5	15	NA	TRBV7-2	CASSTATGSKETQYF
TRBJ2-1	17	NA	TRBV24-1	CATSEGLTSGSYNEQFF
TRBJ2-7	15	NA	TRBV5-4	CASSLGQGAPYEQYF
TRBJ2-3	14	NA	TRBV5-1	CASSTGQGTDTQYF
TRBJ1-2	12	NA	TRBV29-1	CSVEDSSYGYTF